This TCR beta chain was recovered during a study of T cell repertoires in cytomegalovirus infection. Via MiXCR, TCRdb re-called the reads, giving one row per CDR3 protein. The sample carries about 360,000 distinct CDR3 sequences, 34% recorded once. Notes on this clonotype: The antigen is unknown.

V shed 3 bases and J 6 bases; nucleotides not matched to a gene: 11. Germline CDR1 reads MDHEN; CDR2 reads SYDVKM. The CDR3 length is 15 residues. The receptor was derived from a human donor in good health (CMV status not recorded). Some clones in this sample may be carry-over from other donors' samples. The V call is TRBV28, the J call TRBJ2-7; TRBD1 matches at 7 bases. The specimen was cultured PBMCs, collected from culture after CMV antigen stimulation. The CDR3 protein is CASSLNPTGLGEQYF. The CDR3 DNA follows: TGTGCCAGCAGTTTGAATCCGACAGGGTTGGGCGAGCAGTACTTC.